This is a list of T cell receptor beta chains from one sample in a study of T-cell memory formation after mild COVID-19. TCRdb independently ran MiXCR on the 5' RACE reads; one entry per CDR3 protein. This table has roughly 220,000 distinct CDR3 sequences, approximately 10% appearing once. Material: PBMCs or a T cell subset sorted from them (not recorded which). These receptors were collected from a young man who had mild COVID-19 (a few samples of this study predate the infection). Cell type and time point are not known. Each CDR3 is given with its conserved first and last residue. D genes are given only for firm matches. Some rows mark clone size as missing; the rest say once, few, many or name a class of expanded clone.

d_call: .; j_call: TRBJ1-3; v_call: TRBV6-6; clone_size: few; cdr3_nt: TGTGCCAGCAGTTACGAGGTTTACTCTGGAAACACCATATATTTT; cdr3_aa: CASSYEVYSGNTIYF
d_call: TRBD1; j_call: TRBJ2-1; v_call: TRBV4-1; clone_size: .; cdr3_nt: TGCGCCAGCAGCCGCCCCCTCGGGACAGTGACCTACAATGAGCAGTTCTTC; cdr3_aa: CASSRPLGTVTYNEQFF
d_call: TRBD2; j_call: TRBJ2-3; v_call: TRBV5-1; clone_size: many; cdr3_nt: TGCGCCAGCAGCTTTGCGGGGGGGCCAGTTAAGCAGTATTTT; cdr3_aa: CASSFAGGPVKQYF
d_call: .; j_call: TRBJ2-7; v_call: TRBV18; clone_size: few; cdr3_nt: TGTGCCAGCCCGGAAGAGCAGTACTTC; cdr3_aa: CASPEEQYF
d_call: .; j_call: TRBJ1-6; v_call: TRBV6-5; clone_size: few; cdr3_nt: TGTGCCAGCAGAAGTAGACGGAATTATAATTCACCCCTCCACTTT; cdr3_aa: CASRSRRNYNSPLHF
d_call: TRBD2; j_call: TRBJ2-1; v_call: TRBV20-1; clone_size: .; cdr3_nt: TGCAGTGCTAGCCGGGGAGGGGATGAGCAGTTCTTC; cdr3_aa: CSASRGGDEQFF
d_call: .; j_call: TRBJ2-7; v_call: TRBV5-1; clone_size: few; cdr3_nt: TGCGCCAGCAGCTTGGCCTCCCTGGCGGAGGGATCCTACGAGCAGTACTTC; cdr3_aa: CASSLASLAEGSYEQYF
d_call: .; j_call: TRBJ2-1; v_call: TRBV7-2; clone_size: few; cdr3_nt: TGTGCCAGCAGCCCACGAACAGCCGTTGAGCAGTTCTTC; cdr3_aa: CASSPRTAVEQFF
d_call: TRBD1; j_call: TRBJ1-1; v_call: TRBV5-1; clone_size: .; cdr3_nt: TGCGCCAGCAGCCTGGACAGGGCCGCCCTGGGTGCTTTCTTT; cdr3_aa: CASSLDRAALGAFF
d_call: .; j_call: TRBJ2-1; v_call: TRBV5-1; clone_size: many; cdr3_nt: TGCGCCAGCAGCCTTGGAGCCCGGGCGGGGACGGTGGGGGAGCAGTTCTTC; cdr3_aa: CASSLGARAGTVGEQFF
d_call: .; j_call: TRBJ1-6; v_call: TRBV5-1; clone_size: .; cdr3_nt: TGCGCCAGCAGCGATTTGGCTACTTATTCACCCCTCCACTTT; cdr3_aa: CASSDLATYSPLHF
d_call: .; j_call: TRBJ2-5; v_call: TRBV29-1; clone_size: many; cdr3_nt: TGCAGCGTTGGTAGGAACCAAGAGACCCAGTACTTC; cdr3_aa: CSVGRNQETQYF
d_call: .; j_call: TRBJ1-1; v_call: TRBV25-1; clone_size: many; cdr3_nt: TGTGCCAGCAGTTCACAGGGAAACACAGCTTTCTTT; cdr3_aa: CASSSQGNTAFF
d_call: .; j_call: TRBJ1-5; v_call: TRBV20-1; clone_size: few; cdr3_nt: TGCAGTGCCGAATGGGCGGCGATGGGGCCCCAGCATTTT; cdr3_aa: CSAEWAAMGPQHF
d_call: TRBD1; j_call: TRBJ1-2; v_call: TRBV20-1; clone_size: many; cdr3_nt: TGCAGTGCTAGAGATCTCGGACAGGCGCTGAAAGGTGGCTACACCTTC; cdr3_aa: CSARDLGQALKGGYTF
d_call: .; j_call: TRBJ2-5; v_call: TRBV20-1; clone_size: few; cdr3_nt: TGCAGTGCTCCCCACGGACGGGGGACCCAGTACTTC; cdr3_aa: CSAPHGRGTQYF
d_call: .; j_call: TRBJ1-5; v_call: TRBV29-1; clone_size: .; cdr3_nt: TGCAGCGTTGAAGACCGGGGCCAGCCCCAGCATTTT; cdr3_aa: CSVEDRGQPQHF
d_call: TRBD2; j_call: TRBJ2-1; v_call: TRBV20-1; clone_size: few; cdr3_nt: TGCAGTGCTAGAGATGCCATAGCGGGATATTACAATGAGCAGTTCTTC; cdr3_aa: CSARDAIAGYYNEQFF
d_call: TRBD2; j_call: TRBJ2-7; v_call: TRBV2; clone_size: .; cdr3_nt: TGTGCCAGCAAGACTAGCGGGGGCTCCTACGAGCAGTACTTC; cdr3_aa: CASKTSGGSYEQYF
d_call: .; j_call: TRBJ2-3; v_call: TRBV24-1; clone_size: few; cdr3_nt: TGTGCCACCAGTGACCAAAGCACAGATACGCAGTATTTT; cdr3_aa: CATSDQSTDTQYF
d_call: TRBD1; j_call: TRBJ2-1; v_call: TRBV5-8; clone_size: few; cdr3_nt: TGTGCCAGCAGCTTACAGGGGAGCTCCTACAATGAGCAGTTCTTC; cdr3_aa: CASSLQGSSYNEQFF
d_call: TRBD2; j_call: TRBJ2-3; v_call: TRBV4-2; clone_size: .; cdr3_nt: TGTGCCAGCAGCCGCGGCCGCGTATTAGCGGGGGATACGCAGTATTTT; cdr3_aa: CASSRGRVLAGDTQYF
d_call: TRBD1; j_call: TRBJ1-1; v_call: TRBV5-1; clone_size: .; cdr3_nt: TGCGCCAGCAGCCCTTGGGACAGTGCCCACCTGAACACTGAAGCTTTCTTT; cdr3_aa: CASSPWDSAHLNTEAFF
d_call: .; j_call: TRBJ1-1; v_call: TRBV5-1; clone_size: few; cdr3_nt: TGCGCCAGCAGCTTGAGTGGGGCTTGGCTTCCATTGGAAGCTTTCTTT; cdr3_aa: CASSLSGAWLPLEAFF
d_call: .; j_call: TRBJ1-4; v_call: TRBV20-1; clone_size: few; cdr3_nt: TGCAGTGCTGGGGACAAATGGAATGAAAAACTGTTTTTT; cdr3_aa: CSAGDKWNEKLFF
d_call: TRBD2; j_call: TRBJ2-1; v_call: TRBV7-2; clone_size: many; cdr3_nt: TGTGCCAGCAGCTTAGCGCTTGGCGGGGGGGCGGGGAGGAAGCAGTTCTTC; cdr3_aa: CASSLALGGGAGRKQFF
d_call: .; j_call: TRBJ1-3; v_call: TRBV20-1; clone_size: few; cdr3_nt: TGCAGTGCTAGATCAGGGGCTGGAAACACCATATATTTT; cdr3_aa: CSARSGAGNTIYF
d_call: .; j_call: TRBJ1-1; v_call: TRBV7-3; clone_size: many; cdr3_nt: TGTGCCAGCAGCCTGTGGGGGAACACTGAAGCTTTCTTT; cdr3_aa: CASSLWGNTEAFF
d_call: .; j_call: TRBJ2-1; v_call: TRBV15; clone_size: few; cdr3_nt: TGTGCCACCAGCAGAGTGGCCAGGGATGAGCAGTTCTTC; cdr3_aa: CATSRVARDEQFF
d_call: .; j_call: TRBJ2-7; v_call: TRBV11-2; clone_size: many; cdr3_nt: TGTGCCAGCAGCTCGATTTCCGGGACCTCCTACGAGCAGTACTTC; cdr3_aa: CASSSISGTSYEQYF
d_call: TRBD2; j_call: TRBJ2-1; v_call: TRBV7-2; clone_size: .; cdr3_nt: TGTGCCAGCAGCTTAGATCGGATAGGACTAGCGGGGGCCAATCAGCAGTTCTTC; cdr3_aa: CASSLDRIGLAGANQQFF